What follows describes a single T cell receptor (beta chain). Its antigen remains unknown. TCRdb recomputed calls from the 5' RACE reads with MiXCR, one row per CDR3 protein. The data show 450,000 to 700,000 distinct CDR3 sequences, with roughly 18% seen just once and about 12% held by the top ten. The data were obtained in a study of T-cell memory formation after mild COVID-19. In the study overall: In these data, TCR clusters were largely donor specific. Study findings and constraints: The pre-infection memory compartment contained some responding clones, suggesting cross-reactive memory joined. Contracting clones localized mainly to CM and EM when CD4+ and mainly to EMRA when CD8+. CD4/CD8 balance held among clones contracting day 15 to 85, and later expanders leaned CD4+.

The V end lost 5 bases, the J end lost 0 bases, and 11 bases lay between the germline ends. The CDR3 has 15 amino acids. The clonotype originates from an adult woman who had mild COVID-19 (a few samples of this study predate the infection). Cell type and time point are not known. The chain couples TRBV12-3 or TRBV12-4 to TRBJ1-5; D not certain. Sequenced: PBMCs or a T cell subset sorted from them (not recorded which). The CDR3 is CASSRTPYSNQPQHF. CDR3 DNA sequence: TGTGCCAGCAGTCGGACGCCATATAGCAATCAGCCCCAGCATTTT.